What follows is one T cell receptor (beta chain) and its context. This entry is derived from a study of blood T cell repertoires in COVID-19. On the study more broadly: COVID-19 samples from acute and convalescent phases originated in the United States, Italy and Spain.

Repertoires were generated with immunoSEQ multiplex PCR, while TCRdb's copy carries only in-frame clones and drops some. This sample has approximately 170,000 clones, with roughly 88% found just once. Germline V gene lookup returns CDR1 SNHLY and CDR2 FYNNEI. Trimming pared 4 bases from V and 2 bases from J, leaving 14 bases between. The CDR3 consists of 15 residues. The sample consisted of peripheral blood. This sequence was found in a man at least 80 years old with COVID-19, enrolled during active disease. The chain carries TRBV2 and TRBJ1-1, with D perhaps matching TRBD1 (6 bases). CDR3: CASSVSGAANTEAFF. The CDR3 nucleotides are TGTGCCAGCAGTGTATCAGGGGCAGCTAACACTGAAGCTTTCTTT.